The rows below give T cell receptor beta chains drawn from one sample of a study of cytomegalovirus exposure and HLA in healthy donors. TCRdb keeps only in-frame clones here, not all; method: immunoSEQ multiplex PCR. Found here are over 100,000 clones, almost 90% of them singletons; the top ten hold more than 2%. Sequenced: PBMCs. Source of these receptors: a woman aged 18 to 35 in good health and CMV-seronegative. Each CDR3 is given without its conserved first and last residue.

J gene: TRBJ1-1; V gene: TRBV30; CDR3 protein: AWSVPPKGARNEAF
J gene: TRBJ2-1; V gene: TRBV11-3; CDR3 protein: ASSDRDSYNEQF
J gene: TRBJ1-2; V gene: TRBV7-9; CDR3 protein: ASSVRTGDGYT
J gene: TRBJ2-7; V gene: TRBV14; CDR3 protein: ASSPQTGLSLYEQY
J gene: TRBJ1-2; V gene: TRBV5-1; CDR3 protein: ASSLTPDSDYGYT
J gene: TRBJ2-7; V gene: TRBV28; CDR3 protein: ASSLVGRVWRAQSYEQY
J gene: TRBJ2-3; V gene: TRBV29-1; CDR3 protein: SVEDRGGRRRDTQY
J gene: TRBJ2-1; V gene: TRBV7-2; CDR3 protein: ASSIRAGGGEQF
J gene: TRBJ1-4; V gene: TRBV6-4; CDR3 protein: ASSVGAPNEKLF
J gene: TRBJ2-5; V gene: TRBV7-2; CDR3 protein: ASSFSGGKETQY
J gene: TRBJ2-2; V gene: TRBV4-3; CDR3 protein: ASSQHLRAGGLQELF
J gene: TRBJ2-7; V gene: TRBV7-9; CDR3 protein: ASSPTDREDYEQY
J gene: TRBJ1-5; V gene: TRBV30; CDR3 protein: AWTRGENQPQH
J gene: TRBJ2-1; V gene: TRBV28; CDR3 protein: ASSSDYKKSWEQF
J gene: TRBJ1-2; V gene: TRBV6-1; CDR3 protein: ASSPPQGNYGYT
J gene: TRBJ2-3; V gene: TRBV19; CDR3 protein: ASTLVGTGSGTDTQY
J gene: TRBJ1-2; V gene: TRBV5-5; CDR3 protein: ASSPDRGANYGYT
J gene: TRBJ2-6; V gene: TRBV5-4; CDR3 protein: ASSFSGANVLT
J gene: TRBJ2-1; V gene: TRBV7-8; CDR3 protein: ASREGIYNEQF